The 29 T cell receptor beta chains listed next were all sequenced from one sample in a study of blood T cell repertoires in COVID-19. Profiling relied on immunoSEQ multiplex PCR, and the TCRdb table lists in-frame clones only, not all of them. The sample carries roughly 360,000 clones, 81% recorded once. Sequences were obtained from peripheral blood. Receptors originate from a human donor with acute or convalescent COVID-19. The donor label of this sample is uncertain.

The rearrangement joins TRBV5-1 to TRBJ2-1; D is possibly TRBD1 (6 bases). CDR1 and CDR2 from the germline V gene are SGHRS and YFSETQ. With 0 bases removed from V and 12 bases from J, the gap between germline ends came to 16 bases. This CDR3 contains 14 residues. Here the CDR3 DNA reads TGCGCCAGCAGCTTGGCCCCGCTGACAGGATGGCAGTTCTTC. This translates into CASSLAPLTGWQFF.

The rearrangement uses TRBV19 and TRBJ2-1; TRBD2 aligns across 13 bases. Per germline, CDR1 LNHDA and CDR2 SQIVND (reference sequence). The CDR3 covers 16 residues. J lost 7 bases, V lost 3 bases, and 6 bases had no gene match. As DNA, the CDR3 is TGTGCCAGTAGTATTCCTGGACTAGCGGGGGTGAATGAGCAGTTCTTC. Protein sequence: CASSIPGLAGVNEQFF.

CDR3 sequence (DNA): TGTGCCAGCAGCCCCGGGGGAGTCTCTAGCACAGATACGCAGTATTTT. This sequence encodes CASSPGGVSSTDTQYF. V gene TRBV9 combines with J gene TRBJ2-3; D is perhaps TRBD2 (6 bases). V dropped 4 bases and J dropped 0 bases, with 15 bases sitting between them. Germline assignment: CDR1 SGDLS and CDR2 YYNGEE. The CDR3 totals 16 residues.

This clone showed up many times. CDR3 loop: CASSFEVYYEQYF. The CDR3 nucleotides read TGTGCCAGCAGCTTCGAGGTATACTACGAGCAGTACTTC. The chain has TRBV7-9 and TRBJ2-7; D is uncertain. V gave up 3 bases and J gave up 3 bases, with 9 bases separating them. Germline V lookup: CDR1 SEHNR, CDR2 FQNEAQ (reference sequence). The CDR3 loop spans 13 amino acids.

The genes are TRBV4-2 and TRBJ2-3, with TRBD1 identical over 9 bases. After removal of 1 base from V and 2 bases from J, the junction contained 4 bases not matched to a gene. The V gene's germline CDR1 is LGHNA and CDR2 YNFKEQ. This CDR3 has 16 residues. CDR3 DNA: TGTGCCAGCAGCCAAGGCGGGACAGGGCCCACAGATACGCAGTATTTT. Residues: CASSQGGTGPTDTQYF.

The CDR3, as DNA: TGTGCCAGCAGTGAAGAATCTCACCAAGAGACCCAGTACTTC. Translation gives CASSEESHQETQYF. The chain is built from TRBV2 and TRBJ2-5, with D unresolved. V shed 1 base and J shed 0 bases, with 6 bases lying between them. CDR1 and CDR2 (germline): SNHLY, FYNNEI. The CDR3 sequence is 14 residues long.

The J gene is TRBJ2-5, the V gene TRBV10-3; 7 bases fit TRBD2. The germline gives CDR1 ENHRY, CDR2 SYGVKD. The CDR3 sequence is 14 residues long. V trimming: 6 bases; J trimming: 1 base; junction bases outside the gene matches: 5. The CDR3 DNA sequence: TGTGCCATCAGCAGGGAGCGGGGCCAAGAGACCCAGTACTTC. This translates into CAISRERGQETQYF.

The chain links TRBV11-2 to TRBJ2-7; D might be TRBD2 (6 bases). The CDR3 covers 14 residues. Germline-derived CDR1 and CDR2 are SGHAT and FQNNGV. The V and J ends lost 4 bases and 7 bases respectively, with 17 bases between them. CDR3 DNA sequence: TGTGCCAGCAGCTCGTTACGGGGGTACGTGGAGCAGTACTTC. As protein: CASSSLRGYVEQYF.

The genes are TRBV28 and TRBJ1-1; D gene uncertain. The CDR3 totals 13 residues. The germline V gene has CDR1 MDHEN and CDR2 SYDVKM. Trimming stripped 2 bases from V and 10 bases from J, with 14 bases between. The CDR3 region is CASSLIHMSSAFF. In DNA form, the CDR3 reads TGTGCCAGCAGTTTAATTCATATGAGTTCAGCTTTCTTT.

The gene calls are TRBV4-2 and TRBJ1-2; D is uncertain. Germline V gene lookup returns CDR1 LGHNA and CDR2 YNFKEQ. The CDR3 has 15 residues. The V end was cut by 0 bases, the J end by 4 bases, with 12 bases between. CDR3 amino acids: CASSQEIAAGYGYTF. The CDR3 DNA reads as TGTGCCAGCAGCCAAGAGATCGCCGCCGGCTATGGCTACACCTTC.

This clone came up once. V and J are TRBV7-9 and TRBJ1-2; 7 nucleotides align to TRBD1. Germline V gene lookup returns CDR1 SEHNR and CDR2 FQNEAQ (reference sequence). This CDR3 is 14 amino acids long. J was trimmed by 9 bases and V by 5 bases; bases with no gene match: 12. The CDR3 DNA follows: TGTGCCAGCAGCCCAGGCGGGACAGCCGTTAGCTACACCTTC. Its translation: CASSPGGTAVSYTF.

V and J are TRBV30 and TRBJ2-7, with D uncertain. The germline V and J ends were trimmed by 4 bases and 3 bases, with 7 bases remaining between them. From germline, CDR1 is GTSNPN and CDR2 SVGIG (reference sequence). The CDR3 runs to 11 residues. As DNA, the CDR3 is TGTGCCTGGAAAAGAGGCTACGAGCAGTACTTC. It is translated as CAWKRGYEQYF.

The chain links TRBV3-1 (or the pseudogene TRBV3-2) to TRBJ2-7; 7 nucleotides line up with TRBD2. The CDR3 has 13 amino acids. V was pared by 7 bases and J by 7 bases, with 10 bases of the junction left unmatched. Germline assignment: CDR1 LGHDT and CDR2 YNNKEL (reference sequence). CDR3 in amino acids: CASKRAGVGEQYF. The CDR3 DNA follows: TGTGCCAGCAAGCGCGCGGGGGTGGGGGAGCAGTACTTC.

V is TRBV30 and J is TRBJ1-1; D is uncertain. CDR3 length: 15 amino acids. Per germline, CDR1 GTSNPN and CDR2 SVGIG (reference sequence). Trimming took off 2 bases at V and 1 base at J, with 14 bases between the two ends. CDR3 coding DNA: TGTGCCTGGAGTCTAGGGAGGCAGACGAACACTGAAGCTTTCTTT. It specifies CAWSLGRQTNTEAFF.

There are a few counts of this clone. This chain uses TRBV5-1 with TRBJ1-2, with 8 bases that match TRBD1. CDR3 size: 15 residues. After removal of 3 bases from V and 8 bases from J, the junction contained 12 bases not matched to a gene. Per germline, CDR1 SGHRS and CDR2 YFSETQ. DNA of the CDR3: TGCGCCAGCAGCTCGGGACAGGCCCGGACGGGGGGCTACACCTTC. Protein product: CASSSGQARTGGYTF. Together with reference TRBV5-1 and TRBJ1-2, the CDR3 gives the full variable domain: KAGVTQTPRYLIKTRGQQVTLSCSPISGHRSVSWYQQTPGQGLQFLFEYFSETQRNKGNFPGRFSGRQFSNSRSEMNVSTLELGDSALYLCASSSGQARTGGYTFGSGTRLTVV.

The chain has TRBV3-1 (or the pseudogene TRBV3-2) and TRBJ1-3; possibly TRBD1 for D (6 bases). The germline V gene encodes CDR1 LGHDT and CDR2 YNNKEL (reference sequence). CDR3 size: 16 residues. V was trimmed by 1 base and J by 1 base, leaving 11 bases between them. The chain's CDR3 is CASSQVLTGSGNTIYF. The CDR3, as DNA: TGTGCCAGCAGCCAAGTATTAACAGGGTCTGGAAACACCATATATTTT.

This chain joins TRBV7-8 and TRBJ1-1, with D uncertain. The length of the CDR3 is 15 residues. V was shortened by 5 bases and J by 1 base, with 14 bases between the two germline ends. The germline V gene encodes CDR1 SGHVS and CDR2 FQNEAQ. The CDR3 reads CASSPNLRENTEAFF. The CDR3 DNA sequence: TGTGCCAGCAGCCCTAACTTGCGGGAGAACACTGAAGCTTTCTTT.

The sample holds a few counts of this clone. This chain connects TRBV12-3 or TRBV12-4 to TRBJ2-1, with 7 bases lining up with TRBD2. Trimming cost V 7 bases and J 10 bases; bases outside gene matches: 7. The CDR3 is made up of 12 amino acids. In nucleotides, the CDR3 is TGTGCCAGCACTCGACAGCGGGGCGAGCAGTTCTTC. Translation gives CASTRQRGEQFF.

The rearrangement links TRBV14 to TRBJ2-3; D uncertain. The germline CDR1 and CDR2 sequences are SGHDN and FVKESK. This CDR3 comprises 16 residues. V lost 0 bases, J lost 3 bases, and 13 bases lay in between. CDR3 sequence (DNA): TGTGCCAGCAGCCAAGAGAGGATTCCCAAGACAGATACGCAGTATTTT. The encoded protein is CASSQERIPKTDTQYF.

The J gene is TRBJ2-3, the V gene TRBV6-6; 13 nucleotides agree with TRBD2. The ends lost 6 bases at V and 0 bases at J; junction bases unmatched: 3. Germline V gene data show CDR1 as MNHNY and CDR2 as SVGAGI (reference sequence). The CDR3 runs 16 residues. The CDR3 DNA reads TGTGCCAGCAGATTGACTAGCGGGGGGAGCACAGATACGCAGTATTTT. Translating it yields CASRLTSGGSTDTQYF.

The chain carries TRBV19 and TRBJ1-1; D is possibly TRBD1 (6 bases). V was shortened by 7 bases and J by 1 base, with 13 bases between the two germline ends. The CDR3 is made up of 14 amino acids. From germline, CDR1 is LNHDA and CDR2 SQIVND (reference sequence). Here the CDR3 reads CASKEGGPNTEAFF. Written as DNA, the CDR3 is TGTGCCAGTAAGGAGGGGGGGCCGAACACTGAAGCTTTCTTT.

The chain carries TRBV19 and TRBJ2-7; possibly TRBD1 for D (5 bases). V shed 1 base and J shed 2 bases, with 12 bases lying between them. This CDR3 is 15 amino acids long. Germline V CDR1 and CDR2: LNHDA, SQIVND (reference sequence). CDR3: CASSIGAGRAYEQYF. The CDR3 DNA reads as TGTGCCAGTAGTATAGGGGCCGGCAGGGCCTACGAGCAGTACTTC.

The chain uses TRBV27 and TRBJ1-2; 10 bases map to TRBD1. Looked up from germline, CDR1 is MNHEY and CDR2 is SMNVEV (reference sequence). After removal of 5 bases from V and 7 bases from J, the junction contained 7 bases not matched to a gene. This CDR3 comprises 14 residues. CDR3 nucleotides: TGTGCCAGCAGTCCGGGACAGGGGAGGGGTGGCTACACCTTC. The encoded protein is CASSPGQGRGGYTF.

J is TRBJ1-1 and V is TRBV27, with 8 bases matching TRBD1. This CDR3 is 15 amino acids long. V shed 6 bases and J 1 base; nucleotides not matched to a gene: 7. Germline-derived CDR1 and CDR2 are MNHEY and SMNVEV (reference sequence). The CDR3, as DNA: TGTGCCAGCAGGCCCATTGGACAGGGGAACACTGAAGCTTTCTTT. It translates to CASRPIGQGNTEAFF.

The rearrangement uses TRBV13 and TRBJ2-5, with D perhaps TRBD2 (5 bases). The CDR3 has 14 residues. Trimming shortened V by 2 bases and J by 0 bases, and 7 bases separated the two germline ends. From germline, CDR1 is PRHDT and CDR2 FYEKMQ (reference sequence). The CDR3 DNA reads TGTGCCAGCAGCTTAATCGGGGACCAAGAGACCCAGTACTTC. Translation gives CASSLIGDQETQYF.

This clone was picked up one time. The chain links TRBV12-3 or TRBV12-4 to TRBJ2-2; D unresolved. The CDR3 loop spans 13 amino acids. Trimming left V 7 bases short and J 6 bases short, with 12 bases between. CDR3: CASTLRIAGELFF. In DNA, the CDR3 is TGTGCCAGCACCCTCCGTATAGCCGGGGAGCTGTTTTTT.

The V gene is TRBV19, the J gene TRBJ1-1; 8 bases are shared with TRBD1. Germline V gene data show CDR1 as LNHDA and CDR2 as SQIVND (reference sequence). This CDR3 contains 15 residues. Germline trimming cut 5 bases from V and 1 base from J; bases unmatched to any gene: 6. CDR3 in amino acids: CASSYDRGSNTEAFF. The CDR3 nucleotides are TGTGCCAGTAGTTATGACAGGGGCTCGAACACTGAAGCTTTCTTT.

The CDR3 DNA follows: TGTGCCAGCAGTTACTCGATGCAGATGAACACTGAAGCTTTCTTT. This sequence encodes CASSYSMQMNTEAFF. The chain is built from TRBV6-5 and TRBJ1-1, with D hard to call. CDR3 size: 15 residues. Trimming removed 0 bases at V and 0 bases at J, with 8 bases between. Looked up from germline, CDR1 is MNHEY and CDR2 is SVGAGI.

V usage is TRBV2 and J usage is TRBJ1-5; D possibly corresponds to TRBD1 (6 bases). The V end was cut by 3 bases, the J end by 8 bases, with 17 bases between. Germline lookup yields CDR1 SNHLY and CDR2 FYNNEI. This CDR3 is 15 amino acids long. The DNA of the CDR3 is TGTGCCAGCAGTGAGGGGCGACAGGTGATTAAGCCCCAGCATTTT. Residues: CASSEGRQVIKPQHF.